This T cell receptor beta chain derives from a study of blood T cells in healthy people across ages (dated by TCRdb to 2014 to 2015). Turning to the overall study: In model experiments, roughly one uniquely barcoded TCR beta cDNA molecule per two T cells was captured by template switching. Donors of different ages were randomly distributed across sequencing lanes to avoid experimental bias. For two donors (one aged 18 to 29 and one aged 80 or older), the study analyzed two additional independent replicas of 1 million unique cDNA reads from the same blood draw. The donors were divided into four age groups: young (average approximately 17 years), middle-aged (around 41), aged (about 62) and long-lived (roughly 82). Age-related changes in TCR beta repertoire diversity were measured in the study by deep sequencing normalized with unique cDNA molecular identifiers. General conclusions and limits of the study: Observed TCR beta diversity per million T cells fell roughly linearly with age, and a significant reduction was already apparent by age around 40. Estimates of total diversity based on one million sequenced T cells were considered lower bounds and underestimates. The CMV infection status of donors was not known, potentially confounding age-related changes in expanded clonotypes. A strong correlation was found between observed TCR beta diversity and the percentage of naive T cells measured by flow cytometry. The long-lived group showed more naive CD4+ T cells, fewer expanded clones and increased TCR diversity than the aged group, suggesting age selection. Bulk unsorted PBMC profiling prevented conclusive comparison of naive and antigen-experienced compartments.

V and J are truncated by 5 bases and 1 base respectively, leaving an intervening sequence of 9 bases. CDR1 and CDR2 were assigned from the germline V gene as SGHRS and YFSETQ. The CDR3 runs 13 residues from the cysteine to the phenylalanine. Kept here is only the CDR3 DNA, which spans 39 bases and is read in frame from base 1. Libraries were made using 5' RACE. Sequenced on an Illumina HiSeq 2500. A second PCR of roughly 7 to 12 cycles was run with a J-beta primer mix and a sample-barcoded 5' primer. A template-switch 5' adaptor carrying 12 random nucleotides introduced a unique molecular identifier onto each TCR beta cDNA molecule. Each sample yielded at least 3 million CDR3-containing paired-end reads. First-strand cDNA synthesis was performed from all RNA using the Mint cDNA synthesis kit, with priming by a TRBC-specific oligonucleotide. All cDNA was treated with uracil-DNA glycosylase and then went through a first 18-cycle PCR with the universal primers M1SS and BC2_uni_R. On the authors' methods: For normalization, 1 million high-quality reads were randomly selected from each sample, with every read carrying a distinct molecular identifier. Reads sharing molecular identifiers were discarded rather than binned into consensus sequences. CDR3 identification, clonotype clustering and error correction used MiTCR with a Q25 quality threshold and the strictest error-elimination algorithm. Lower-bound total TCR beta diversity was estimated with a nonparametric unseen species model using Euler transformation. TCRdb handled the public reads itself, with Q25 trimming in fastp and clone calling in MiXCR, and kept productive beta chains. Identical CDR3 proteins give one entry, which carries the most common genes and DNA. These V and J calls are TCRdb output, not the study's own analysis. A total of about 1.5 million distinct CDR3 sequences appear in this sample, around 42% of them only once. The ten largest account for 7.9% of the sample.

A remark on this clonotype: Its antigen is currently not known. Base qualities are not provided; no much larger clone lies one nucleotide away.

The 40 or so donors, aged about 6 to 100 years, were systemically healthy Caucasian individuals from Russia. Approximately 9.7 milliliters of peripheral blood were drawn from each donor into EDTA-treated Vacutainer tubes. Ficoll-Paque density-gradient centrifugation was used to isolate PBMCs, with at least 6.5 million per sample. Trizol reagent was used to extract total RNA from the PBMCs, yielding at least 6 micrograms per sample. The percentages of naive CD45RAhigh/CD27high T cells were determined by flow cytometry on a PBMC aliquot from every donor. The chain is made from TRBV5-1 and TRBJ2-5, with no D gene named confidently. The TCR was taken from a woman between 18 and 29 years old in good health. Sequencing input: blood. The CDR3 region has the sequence CASSPNAQETQYF. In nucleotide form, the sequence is TGCGCCAGCAGTCCGAATGCCCAAGAGACCCAGTACTTC.